Below are 16 T cell receptor beta chains sequenced from a single sample in a study of neoadjuvant anti-PD-1 for oral cavity cancer. Sequencing was performed with immunoSEQ multiplex PCR; in TCRdb, only in-frame clones are kept and a portion is missing. The sample yields 10,000 to 15,000 clones, roughly two thirds seen once. Time point of the sample: after neoadjuvant nivolumab, at surgical resection. The specimen was PBMCs, collected after nivolumab (anti-PD-1) treatment. The receptors shown here come from a person aged 40 to 85 with oral cavity squamous cell carcinoma.

The chain couples TRBV5-1 to TRBJ1-5, with D tentatively TRBD1 (5 bases). The germline CDR1 and CDR2 sequences are SGHRS and YFSETQ. The length of the CDR3 is 14 residues. The germline V and J ends were trimmed by 4 bases and 1 base, with 9 bases remaining between them. CDR3 in DNA: TGCGCCAGCAGCCCCGGGGCAAGCAATCAGCCCCAGCATTTT. This translates into CASSPGASNQPQHF.

This chain links TRBV6-1 with TRBJ2-1, with TRBD2 matching over 7 bases. CDR3 length: 15 amino acids. Germline-derived CDR1 and CDR2 are MNHNS and SASEGT. The trim removed 2 bases at V and 8 bases at J, leaving 9 bases unmatched. CDR3 DNA: TGTGCCAGCAGTGAACTGAGCGGGATGGGCGATGAGCAGTTCTTC. This translates into CASSELSGMGDEQFF.

This clone was counted once. The chain recombines TRBV11-2 with TRBJ1-1; 10 bases are a match to TRBD1. This CDR3 contains 14 residues. The trim removed 5 bases at V and 4 bases at J, leaving 4 bases unmatched. CDR1 and CDR2 from the germline V gene are SGHAT and FQNNGV. CDR3 sequence: CASSPRTGGTEAFF. The CDR3 DNA reads TGTGCCAGCAGCCCCCGGACAGGGGGCACTGAAGCTTTCTTT.

The rearrangement joins TRBV11-2 to TRBJ2-1; 8 positions match TRBD2. V shed 0 bases and J 4 bases; nucleotides not matched to a gene: 2. CDR1 SGHAT and CDR2 FQNNGV come from the germline V gene. The CDR3 extends over 15 amino acids. The DNA of the CDR3 is TGTGCCAGCAGCTTAGAAGCGGGAGAGTACAATGAGCAGTTCTTC. It encodes CASSLEAGEYNEQFF.

This rearrangement joins TRBV6-5 to TRBJ1-4; D is possibly TRBD1 (5 bases). Germline CDR1 reads MNHEY; CDR2 reads SVGAGI. CDR3 length equals 15 residues. V lost 8 bases, J lost 0 bases, and 13 bases lay in between. In DNA, the CDR3 is TGTGCCAGCTCCAACGGGGGGTCAACTAATGAAAAACTGTTTTTT. As protein: CASSNGGSTNEKLFF.

The chain uses TRBV28 and TRBJ1-4; the D is unclear. V was cut by 5 bases and J by 6 bases, with 13 bases left in between. The CDR3 has 14 amino acids. Germline CDR1 reads MDHEN; CDR2 reads SYDVKM. The CDR3 nucleotides are TGTGCCAGCAGTCCACCCAACTGGTATGAAAAACTGTTTTTT. Translating it yields CASSPPNWYEKLFF.

J is TRBJ1-3 and V is TRBV6-5, with D uncertain. The V and J ends lost 6 bases and 1 base respectively, with 13 bases between them. The CDR3 contains 15 residues. Germline lookup yields CDR1 MNHEY and CDR2 SVGAGI. For the CDR3, the DNA is TGTGCCAGCAGCCCGCTACCCGGTTCTGGAAACACCATATATTTT. Protein product: CASSPLPGSGNTIYF.

The gene calls are TRBV11-2 and TRBJ2-7; 9 bases align to TRBD1. Germline V CDR1 and CDR2: SGHAT, FQNNGV. This CDR3 has 15 amino acids. Trimming cost V 6 bases and J 3 bases; bases outside gene matches: 9. CDR3 amino acids: CASSRPGQGVYEQYF. CDR3 in DNA: TGTGCCAGCAGTCGACCGGGACAGGGCGTCTACGAGCAGTACTTC. Full variable domain (missing parts from reference TRBV11-2 and TRBJ2-7): EAGVAQSPRYKIIEKRQSVAFWCNPISGHATLYWYQQILGQGPKLLIQFQNNGVVDDSQLPKDRFSAERLKGVDSTLKIQPAKLEDSAVYLCASSRPGQGVYEQYFGPGTRLTVT.

This clone was seen a few times. The chain has TRBV5-4 and TRBJ2-5; 9 bases align to TRBD1. Germline V gene sequence: CDR1 SGHNT, CDR2 YYREEE (reference sequence). Trimming took 0 bases from V and 1 from J; bases not matched to a gene: 4. The CDR3 loop spans 16 amino acids. The CDR3 nucleotides are TGTGCCAGCAGCTTGGGGGACAGGGCGTCCCAAGAGACCCAGTACTTC. This sequence encodes CASSLGDRASQETQYF. Filled out from reference TRBV5-4 and TRBJ2-5, the complete variable domain reads ETGVTQSPTHLIKTRGQQVTLRCSSQSGHNTVSWYQQALGQGPQFIFQYYREEENGRGNFPPRFSGLQFPNYSSELNVNALELDDSALYLCASSLGDRASQETQYFGPGTRLLVL.

The V call is TRBV7-9, the J call TRBJ2-5; D ambiguous. The CDR3 runs to 13 residues. Germline CDR1 SEHNR, CDR2 FQNEAQ (reference sequence). Trimming removed 2 bases from V and 5 bases from J, with 9 bases in between. CDR3 amino acids: CASSLLVEETQYF. CDR3 DNA sequence: TGTGCCAGCAGCTTACTAGTGGAGGAGACCCAGTACTTC.

This CDR3 reads CASSDTSGRSYEQYF. CDR3 sequence (DNA): TGTGCCAGCAGCGACACTAGCGGGAGGTCCTACGAGCAGTACTTC. The chain employs TRBV7-9 and TRBJ2-7, with TRBD2 identical over 12 bases. CDR1 is SEHNR and CDR2 is FQNEAQ in the germline V gene (reference sequence). CDR3 size: 15 residues. V lost 5 bases and J lost 1; bases outside the gene matches: 3.

The chain has TRBV2 and TRBJ2-5; 10 nucleotides line up with TRBD2. Trimming at V came to 6 bases and at J to 2 bases, leaving 6 bases not matched to a gene. The CDR3 consists of 15 residues. Germline CDR1 SNHLY, CDR2 FYNNEI. DNA of the CDR3: TGTGCCAGCAGAAAGACTAGCGGGCCGCAAGAGACCCAGTACTTC. Residues: CASRKTSGPQETQYF.

There are a few counts of this clone. The chain carries TRBV30 and TRBJ1-1, with D tentatively TRBD1 (5 bases). Trimming took 8 bases from V and 0 from J, leaving 22 bases between them. The CDR3 totals 16 residues. Germline V lookup: CDR1 GTSNPN, CDR2 SVGIG (reference sequence). For the CDR3, the DNA is TGTGCCCAAGCCGCGAGGCCGTCAGGGATGAACACTGAAGCTTTCTTT. The encoded protein is CAQAARPSGMNTEAFF.

The rearrangement joins TRBV27 to TRBJ2-1, with D possibly TRBD2 on 6 matching bases. The CDR3 totals 16 residues. Trimming cost V 0 bases and J 7 bases, with 16 bases left between them. Germline-derived CDR1 and CDR2 are MNHEY and SMNVEV (reference sequence). In DNA form, the CDR3 reads TGTGCCAGCAGTTTATCCGGCGGGACCTACTTTAATGAGCAGTTCTTC. As protein: CASSLSGGTYFNEQFF.

This chain uses TRBV6-5 with TRBJ1-1; unclear D gene. CDR1 is MNHEY, CDR2 SVGAGI, per germline. V lost 6 bases, J lost 11 bases, and 13 bases lay in between. The CDR3 extends over 11 amino acids. In DNA form, the CDR3 reads TGTGCCAGCAGGGGTCCCGGAGCCGCTTTCTTT. This codes for CASRGPGAAFF.

The chain couples TRBV7-8 to TRBJ2-1; weak D call: TRBD2 (5 bases). The germline V and J ends were trimmed by 0 bases and 0 bases, with 12 bases remaining between them. CDR3 length: 17 residues. The germline gives CDR1 SGHVS, CDR2 FQNEAQ. CDR3 DNA: TGTGCCAGCAGCTTAGCGCAGTCTAGCAGCTCCTACAATGAGCAGTTCTTC. Translated, it gives CASSLAQSSSSYNEQFF.